This T cell receptor (beta chain) is from a study of cytomegalovirus exposure and HLA in healthy donors. Study-wide context: Unique TCR beta sequences numbering approximately 120 million came from 150 million to 200 million T cells in an earlier analysis. Points from the study as a whole: It was reported that TCR beta sequences correctly inferred the HLA-A and HLA-B alleles for most subjects. Some V segments, TRBV6-2 and TRBV6-3 among them, were indistinguishable and were therefore excluded. Upon later analysis, HLA-associated TCR beta chains proved more clonally expanded than other, equally common chains.

Note on this clone: What it binds is unknown.

It was with 60 Vbeta and 13 Jbeta primers that the PCR ran. Method: immunoSEQ multiplex PCR; TCRdb's copy keeps in-frame clones and lacks some. The table records about 120,000 clones, 77% of them present only once. This CDR3 region has 14 residues. CDR1 and CDR2 from the germline V gene are MNHNS and SASEGT. The germline V and J ends were trimmed by 1 base and 4 bases, with 10 bases remaining between them. The rearrangement links TRBV6-1 to TRBJ1-1; D ambiguous. The origin of this receptor is a man between 45 and 60 years old in good health and CMV-seropositive. The sample comprised PBMCs. CDR3 loop: CASSEGAGFTEAFF. In DNA, the CDR3 is TGTGCCAGCAGTGAAGGGGCAGGATTCACTGAAGCTTTCTTT.